This T cell receptor (beta chain) stems from a study of shared clonotypes between healthy human individuals. This clone was seen only once. Antigen unknown. V shed 3 bases and J 5 bases; nucleotides not matched to a gene: 2. From germline, CDR1 is MDHEN and CDR2 SYDVKM. The CDR3 covers 13 residues. General study points: Clonotype sharing among donors likely depends on sequencing depth. What rarefaction showed was incomplete sorted-subset sequencing despite large depth.

Roughly 210 ng DNA, tens of thousands of T cell genomes, went into each sorted-subset replicate PCR. Produced via immunoSEQ multiplex PCR; TCRdb's table is partial and in-frame only. The sample has around 2,000,000 clones, 85% to 95% seen once. This sequence joins TRBV28 and TRBJ2-7, with TRBD1 matching over 9 bases. The origin of this receptor is a man between 18 and 35 years old in good health. Sequenced: naive CD4+ T cells sorted from blood. Subset indicated: CD45RA+ positively selected. The CDR3 coding sequence is TGTGCCAGCAGTTTGAGGACAGGGGACGAGCAGTACTTC. The encoded protein is CASSLRTGDEQYF. The whole variable domain, filled in from reference TRBV28 and TRBJ2-7, reads DVKVTQSSRYLVKRTGEKVFLECVQDMDHENMFWYRQDPGLGLRLIYFSYDVKMKEKGDIPEGYSVSREKKERFSLILESASTNQTSMYLCASSLRTGDEQYFGPGTRLTVT.